These 28 T cell receptor beta chains came from one sample sequenced in a study of identical twins (TCRdb year 2016). Library preparation employed 5' RACE. Sequencing used an Illumina HiSeq 2000. The public reads were reprocessed in TCRdb via fastp at Q25 and MiXCR, keeping in-frame beta chains. All rows with the same CDR3 protein become a single entry with the most common DNA and genes. The sample data list about 720,000 distinct CDR3 sequences, and 8.6% of these were observed just once. The ten largest make up about 0.98% of the sample. This sample was also put to use in a study of yellow fever vaccine responses in identical twins.

Source material: PBMCs. The source is a woman aged 18-29 years in good health.

In this sample, this clonotype turned up a few times. The V gene is TRBV4-3, the J gene TRBJ2-7; D gene uncertain. CDR3 length: 14 residues. Trimming shortened V by 4 bases and J by 4 bases, and 14 bases separated the two germline ends. Germline CDR1 LGHNA, CDR2 YSLEER. The CDR3 region is CASSRGLSWYEQYF. CDR3 DNA sequence: TGCGCCAGCAGCCGAGGCCTTAGCTGGTACGAGCAGTACTTC.

This clonotype occurred a few times. This chain links TRBV7-3 with TRBJ1-5, with D perhaps TRBD1 (5 bases). The germline gives CDR1 SGHTA, CDR2 FQGTGA. With 3 bases removed from V and 11 bases from J, the gap between germline ends came to 14 bases. The CDR3 has 13 amino acids. CDR3 nucleotides: TGTGCCAGCAGCTTGACCGGGACCGGGACCCAGCATTTT. Its translation: CASSLTGTGTQHF.

The rearrangement joins TRBV11-3 to TRBJ2-5, with 11 nucleotides matching TRBD1. This CDR3 is 16 amino acids long. The germline V gene encodes CDR1 SGHNT and CDR2 YENEEA. J was trimmed by 5 bases and V by 5 bases; bases with no gene match: 10. CDR3 nucleotides: TGTGCCAGCAGCATTCGGACAGGGGGCGCGAGGGAGACCCAGTACTTC. Translated, it gives CASSIRTGGARETQYF.

The CDR3 here is CASSIAGPSYNEQFF. In nucleotides, the CDR3 is TGTGCCAGCAGTATCGCGGGGCCCTCCTACAATGAGCAGTTCTTC. This sequence joins TRBV27 and TRBJ2-1, with D possibly TRBD2 on 6 matching bases. Germline assignment: CDR1 MNHEY and CDR2 SMNVEV (reference sequence). Trimming shortened V by 5 bases and J by 0 bases, and 11 bases separated the two germline ends. The CDR3 is 15 amino acids.

This clonotype turned up a few times. The chain recombines TRBV2 with TRBJ2-7; D may match TRBD1 or TRBD2 (5 bases each). There are 14 residues in the CDR3. Trimming removed 5 bases from V and 6 bases from J, with 17 bases in between. Germline CDR1 SNHLY, CDR2 FYNNEI. The CDR3 nucleotides read TGTGCCAGCAGTAAGTCCCTACCGGGGACCGAGCAGTACTTC. It yields the protein CASSKSLPGTEQYF.

J is TRBJ2-3 and V is TRBV20-1; 8 bases map to TRBD2. The CDR3 has 14 residues. Germline V gene lookup returns CDR1 DFQATT and CDR2 SNEGSKA (reference sequence). The CDR3 sequence: CRPNSGVGTDTQYF. The CDR3 DNA is TGCAGGCCAAATAGCGGGGTAGGCACAGATACGCAGTATTTT.

The genes are TRBV4-1 and TRBJ2-1, with D tentatively TRBD2 (6 bases). CDR1 and CDR2 from the germline V gene are MGHRA and YSYEKL. Trimming pared 4 bases from V and 2 bases from J, leaving 15 bases between. This CDR3 contains 16 residues. The CDR3 here is CASSPEPGVTYNEQFF. In DNA form, the CDR3 reads TGCGCCAGCAGCCCGGAGCCGGGGGTTACCTACAATGAGCAGTTCTTC.

This clonotype was counted a single time. The gene calls are TRBV4-3 and TRBJ2-1; 11 bases line up with TRBD2. This CDR3 spans 15 amino acids. Germline lookup yields CDR1 LGHNA and CDR2 YSLEER. V was clipped by 7 bases and J by 9 bases; unmatched bases: 11. The CDR3 spells CASTKTSGAFSEQFF. The CDR3 nucleotides are TGCGCCAGCACCAAGACTAGCGGGGCATTCAGTGAGCAGTTCTTC.

In nucleotides, the CDR3 is TGTGCCAGCAGCTTAGTTCCCCCGTCTGCCTCCTACGAGCAGTACTTC. Translation gives CASSLVPPSASYEQYF. J is TRBJ2-7 and V is TRBV7-2; no clear D. The CDR3 totals 16 residues. V shed 1 base and J shed 0 bases, with 13 bases lying between them. Per the germline V gene, CDR1 is SGHTA and CDR2 is FQGNSA.

The sample holds a few counts of this clonotype. The genes are TRBV27 and TRBJ2-3; D might be TRBD1 (5 bases). CDR1 and CDR2 from the germline V gene are MNHEY and SMNVEV (reference sequence). This CDR3 spans 16 amino acids. Deletions cut 2 bases from V and 2 bases from J, with 14 bases between. The CDR3, as DNA: TGTGCCAGCAGTTTAACACCCCAGGGTTTCACAGATACGCAGTATTTT. This codes for CASSLTPQGFTDTQYF.

This chain connects TRBV28 to TRBJ2-5; 9 bases agree with TRBD2. With 5 bases clipped from V and 4 bases from J, the junction kept 14 bases outside the gene matches. CDR3 length: 17 amino acids. Germline CDR1 and CDR2: MDHEN and SYDVKM. The CDR3 reads CASSGGGGASSGETQYF. In DNA, the CDR3 is TGTGCCAGCAGTGGGGGCGGGGGGGCCTCGTCGGGAGAGACCCAGTACTTC.

This clonotype was detected only a few times. The chain recombines TRBV7-2 with TRBJ2-2; the D gene is possibly TRBD1 (6 bases). Trimming removed 3 bases from V and 4 bases from J, with 12 bases in between. The germline V gene encodes CDR1 SGHTA and CDR2 FQGNSA. The CDR3 totals 15 residues. The CDR3 loop reads CASSLYRAATGELFF. CDR3 in DNA: TGTGCCAGCAGCTTGTACAGGGCGGCCACCGGGGAGCTGTTTTTT.

The chain combines TRBV27 with TRBJ2-2; the D gene could be TRBD1 or TRBD2 (5 bases each). V was pared by 6 bases and J by 4 bases, with 9 bases between. This CDR3 region has 13 residues. From germline, CDR1 is MNHEY and CDR2 SMNVEV (reference sequence). CDR3 nucleotide sequence: TGTGCCAGCAGGGGGGACGGCACCGGGGAGCTGTTTTTT. It specifies CASRGDGTGELFF.

The J gene is TRBJ1-1, the V gene TRBV7-3, with no clear D. Trimming took off 2 bases at V and 0 bases at J, with 10 bases between the two ends. The length of the CDR3 is 15 residues. Germline-derived CDR1 and CDR2 are SGHTA and FQGTGA. CDR3 amino acids: CASSLELAVNTEAFF. In DNA form, the CDR3 reads TGTGCCAGCAGCTTAGAGTTGGCCGTGAACACTGAAGCTTTCTTT.

This chain uses TRBV28 with TRBJ2-7; D may be TRBD1 (6 bases). V shed 9 bases and J shed 0 bases, with 12 bases lying between them. The germline CDR1 and CDR2 sequences are MDHEN and SYDVKM. CDR3 length equals 13 residues. The CDR3 DNA sequence: TGTGCCAGTTACAGGGAAAGCTCCTACGAGCAGTACTTC. Its translation: CASYRESSYEQYF.

This clonotype showed up just a few times. The gene calls are TRBV21-1 and TRBJ2-2; the table gives TRBD1 as D, unverified against the DNA. TRBV21-1 is a pseudogene locus. This CDR3 has 17 residues. CDR3 sequence (DNA): TGTGCCAGCAGCAAAGTAGGTCAGGGAGTTTCTCACGGGGAGCTGTTTTTT. Translating it yields CASSKVGQGVSHGELFF.

V usage is TRBV6-2 or TRBV6-3 and J usage is TRBJ2-2; 12 nucleotides agree with TRBD2. Germline CDR1 MNHEY, CDR2 SVGEGT. V lost 2 bases to trimming and J lost 7 bases; unmatched junction nucleotides: 5. The CDR3 totals 16 residues. Here the CDR3 DNA reads TGTGCCAGCAGTTACCCGACTAGCGGGAGAGACGGGGAGCTGTTTTTT. Translated, it gives CASSYPTSGRDGELFF.

This sequence joins TRBV7-6 and TRBJ2-1; TRBD1 matches at 8 bases. From germline, CDR1 is SGHVS and CDR2 FNYEAQ. This CDR3 is built from 16 residues. J was trimmed by 3 bases and V by 3 bases; bases with no gene match: 7. In DNA, the CDR3 is TGTGCCAGCAGCTTGGGTCAGGGGGCCGGCTACAATGAGCAGTTCTTC. Translated, it gives CASSLGQGAGYNEQFF.

Only a few counts were recorded for this clonotype. V gene TRBV14 combines with J gene TRBJ2-7, with D possibly TRBD2 on 5 matching bases. The CDR3 sequence is 15 residues long. Trimming stripped 0 bases from V and 7 bases from J, with 16 bases between. Per the germline V gene, CDR1 is SGHDN and CDR2 is FVKESK. The CDR3 sequence: CASSQDFTVTGEQYF. CDR3 DNA sequence: TGTGCCAGCAGCCAAGATTTCACAGTAACGGGAGAGCAGTACTTC.

This clonotype was counted ten times or more. V usage is TRBV5-1 and J usage is TRBJ2-1, with 9 bases that match TRBD2. CDR3 length: 17 amino acids. Germline CDR1 reads SGHRS; CDR2 reads YFSETQ. The V segment lost 1 base and the J segment 4 bases; nucleotides outside the gene matches: 9. The CDR3 nucleotides are TGCGCCAGCAGCTTGCCCCCCGGGACTAGCTATTACAATGAGCAGTTCTTC. Translation: CASSLPPGTSYYNEQFF.

This clonotype was detected a few times. The CDR3 DNA reads as TGCAGTGCTAGTCGAGGACTAGCGGGAACAGATACGCAGTATTTT. This translates into CSASRGLAGTDTQYF. This rearrangement joins TRBV20-1 to TRBJ2-3, with 12 bases fitting TRBD2. CDR3 length: 15 residues. The V and J ends lost 3 bases and 3 bases, in that order; junction bases with no gene match: 4. The V gene's germline CDR1 is DFQATT and CDR2 SNEGSKA (reference sequence).

This chain links TRBV2 with TRBJ1-4, with D perhaps TRBD1 (5 bases). Germline-derived CDR1 and CDR2 are SNHLY and FYNNEI. The length of the CDR3 is 14 residues. Trimming took off 6 bases at V and 4 bases at J, with 12 bases between the two ends. CDR3 region: CASRGDSRNEKLFF. As DNA, the CDR3 is TGTGCCAGCAGGGGAGACAGCCGTAATGAAAAACTGTTTTTT. Together with reference TRBV2 and TRBJ1-4, the CDR3 gives the full variable domain: EPEVTQTPSHQVTQMGQEVILRCVPISNHLYFYWYRQILGQKVEFLVSFYNNEISEKSEIFDDQFSVERPDGSNFTLKIRSTKLEDSAMYFCASRGDSRNEKLFFGSGTQLSVL.

This clonotype was detected only a few times. J is TRBJ2-1 and V is TRBV6-4; D is ambiguous. Trimming removed 2 bases at V and 4 bases at J, with 18 bases between. Germline V gene sequence: CDR1 MRHNA, CDR2 SNTAGT. The CDR3 is 17 amino acids. This chain's CDR3 is CASSDRPPNSPYNEQFF. The CDR3 region has the DNA TGTGCCAGCAGTGACCGGCCACCTAATAGTCCGTACAATGAGCAGTTCTTC.

This rearrangement joins TRBV20-1 to TRBJ2-2, with D possibly TRBD1 on 5 matching bases. V lost 0 bases, J lost 0 bases, and 11 bases lay in between. The germline V gene has CDR1 DFQATT and CDR2 SNEGSKA (reference sequence). This CDR3 has 16 residues. CDR3: CSARDLDRPNTGELFF. For the CDR3, the DNA is TGCAGTGCTAGAGATCTAGACAGACCGAACACCGGGGAGCTGTTTTTT.

This clonotype was seen only a few times. This chain joins TRBV6-1 and TRBJ1-4, with TRBD1 matching over 8 bases. The V and J ends lost 5 bases and 5 bases, in that order; junction bases with no gene match: 7. The germline gives CDR1 MNHNS, CDR2 SASEGT. The CDR3 runs to 15 residues. In DNA, the CDR3 is TGTGCCAGCAGTCGCACAGGGGGAAGAAATGAAAAACTGTTTTTT. Amino acid sequence: CASSRTGGRNEKLFF.

J is TRBJ2-5 and V is TRBV5-1, with TRBD2 matching 8 bases. Losses at the gene ends were 3 bases for V and 5 bases for J; bases not matched to a gene: 6. The CDR3 extends over 14 amino acids. The germline V gene encodes CDR1 SGHRS and CDR2 YFSETQ. The CDR3 DNA reads as TGCGCCAGCAGCTCAACGGGGGGGAAGGAGACCCAGTACTTC. Its translation: CASSSTGGKETQYF.

The rearrangement joins TRBV7-8 to TRBJ2-5, with 11 nucleotides matching TRBD1. Germline V lookup: CDR1 SGHVS, CDR2 FQNEAQ. The CDR3 loop spans 18 amino acids. V shed 2 bases and J 4 bases; nucleotides not matched to a gene: 12. The CDR3 reads CASSLFLGGTGGRETQYF. The CDR3 bases are TGTGCCAGCAGCTTATTCTTGGGCGGGACAGGGGGGCGAGAGACCCAGTACTTC.

The J gene is TRBJ1-2, the V gene TRBV18; 7 positions agree with TRBD1. Germline lookup yields CDR1 KGHSH and CDR2 LQKENI. The CDR3 covers 15 residues. After removal of 3 bases from V and 6 bases from J, the junction contained 10 bases not matched to a gene. DNA for the CDR3: TGTGCCAGCTCACCGGTGACAGGGTTCGCTAATGGCTACACCTTC. As protein: CASSPVTGFANGYTF.